This T cell receptor (beta chain) was found in a study of siplizumab effects on memory and regulatory T cells. General study findings and limits: Siplizumab cultures yielded proliferating Tregs whose suppressive function was not confirmed.

On this clone: Its matching antigen is unknown. The sample has other DNA sequences that encode this CDR3 too.

Assay used: immunoSEQ multiplex PCR; TCRdb lists only in-frame clones, some missing. Of approximately 98,000 clones listed, just under 95% are singletons. This CDR3 contains 14 residues. Trimming at V came to 6 bases and at J to 0 bases, leaving 4 bases not matched to a gene. CDR1 and CDR2 from the germline V gene are SNHLY and FYNNEI. This sequence was found in a human donor in good health. The V gene is TRBV2, the J gene TRBJ2-7; TRBD1 agrees at 8 bases. Specimen: non-Treg CD4+ T cells sorted from blood. In nucleotides, the CDR3 is TGTGCCAGCAGGCCGGGACAGGCCTCCTACGAGCAGTACTTC. Protein product: CASRPGQASYEQYF.